These T cell receptor beta chains were read from a single sample in a study of blood T cell repertoires in COVID-19. Method: immunoSEQ multiplex PCR; TCRdb's copy keeps in-frame clones and lacks some. Of under 200,000 clones listed, roughly nine tenths are singletons. Sequenced sample: peripheral blood. The source of these receptors is a woman of 80 years or more in a cohort sampled during active or convalescent COVID-19. Both conserved end residues are part of each CDR3. A D gene is named only where the DNA matches it firmly. Clone size is stated in some rows and not others, as once, few, many or a class when expanded.

v_call	d_call	clone_size	j_call	cdr3_aa	cdr3_nt
TRBV10-3	TRBD1	-	TRBJ2-2	CAISARDRNTGELFF	TGTGCCATCAGTGCCCGGGACAGGAACACCGGGGAGCTGTTTTTT
TRBV3-1/TRBV3-2	TRBD2	-	TRBJ2-1	CASSRLLAGVNNEQFF	TGTGCCAGCAGCCGCCTCCTAGCGGGGGTAAACAATGAGCAGTTCTTC
TRBV10-2	-	-	TRBJ2-7	CASSETGQRAYEQYF	TGCGCCAGCAGTGAAACAGGGCAAAGGGCCTACGAGCAGTACTTC
TRBV27	TRBD2	-	TRBJ2-3	CASSFHPGGSTDTQYF	TGTGCCAGCAGTTTCCATCCGGGGGGAAGCACAGATACGCAGTATTTT
TRBV5-1	TRBD1	once	TRBJ1-3	CASSVGQAGNTIYF	TGCGCCAGCAGCGTGGGACAGGCTGGAAACACCATATATTTT
TRBV5-5	TRBD1	-	TRBJ2-1	CASSFGGTGYNEQFF	TGTGCCAGCAGCTTTGGGGGGACAGGCTACAATGAGCAGTTCTTC
TRBV9	TRBD1	-	TRBJ2-1	CASSVADRVMDEQFF	TGTGCCAGCAGCGTAGCTGACAGGGTGATGGATGAGCAGTTCTTC
TRBV28	-	-	TRBJ1-3	CASSALPGTGNTIYF	TGTGCCAGCAGTGCCCTCCCGGGGACTGGAAACACCATATATTTT
TRBV18	TRBD1	-	TRBJ2-7	CASSQTGSHEQYF	TGTGCCAGCTCACAGACAGGGTCCCACGAGCAGTACTTC
TRBV9	-	-	TRBJ1-1	CASSPGQRNTEAFF	TGTGCCAGCAGCCCCGGACAGAGGAACACTGAAGCTTTCTTT
TRBV3-1/TRBV3-2	TRBD1	-	TRBJ1-1	CASSHSLRDRGNTEAFF	TGTGCCAGCAGCCACAGTCTCCGGGACAGGGGGAACACTGAAGCTTTCTTT
TRBV12-3/TRBV12-4	-	-	TRBJ1-3	CASSDGSGNTIYF	TGTGCCAGCAGCGACGGGTCTGGAAACACCATATATTTT
TRBV15	-	-	TRBJ2-5	CATTTRTAQETQYF	TGTGCCACCACCACGAGGACAGCACAAGAGACCCAGTACTTC
TRBV7-9	TRBD1	-	TRBJ1-4	CASSLLGQGEKLFF	TGTGCCAGCAGCTTACTCGGACAGGGGGAAAAACTGTTTTTT
TRBV28	-	-	TRBJ1-3	CASRQYGGNTIYF	TGTGCCAGCAGACAGTATGGAGGAAACACCATATATTTT
TRBV5-1	TRBD2	-	TRBJ2-1	CASSLGSGSNEQFF	TGCGCCAGCAGCTTGGGGAGCGGGAGCAATGAGCAGTTCTTC
TRBV2	TRBD1	-	TRBJ1-2	CASSMTQGQEVVGYTF	TGTGCCAGCAGCATGACCCAGGGACAGGAGGTAGTGGGCTACACCTTC
TRBV29-1	-	-	TRBJ2-5	CSVEVQGMETQYF	TGCAGCGTCGAAGTACAGGGCATGGAGACCCAGTACTTC
TRBV6-5	TRBD1	-	TRBJ2-7	CASRNLDRWDEQYF	TGTGCCAGCAGAAATCTGGACAGGTGGGACGAGCAGTACTTC
TRBV5-1	TRBD1	-	TRBJ1-4	CASSGGQGVLNEKLFF	TGCGCCAGCAGCGGGGGACAGGGGGTCCTGAATGAAAAACTGTTTTTT
TRBV6-2/TRBV6-3	TRBD2	-	TRBJ2-3	CASSYQPLAGATPSNTDTQYF	TGTGCCAGCAGTTACCAACCACTAGCGGGGGCCACCCCATCAAACACAGATACGCAGTATTTT
TRBV7-8	TRBD1	-	TRBJ2-2	CASSLAPQGASTGELFF	TGTGCCAGCAGCTTAGCCCCCCAGGGGGCGAGCACCGGGGAGCTGTTTTTT
TRBV2	-	-	TRBJ1-2	CASSSDRTNYGYTF	TGTGCCAGCAGTTCCGACAGGACAAACTATGGCTACACCTTC
TRBV29-1	TRBD1	once	TRBJ2-5	CSVEGQGWETQYF	TGCAGCGTTGAAGGACAGGGATGGGAGACCCAGTACTTC